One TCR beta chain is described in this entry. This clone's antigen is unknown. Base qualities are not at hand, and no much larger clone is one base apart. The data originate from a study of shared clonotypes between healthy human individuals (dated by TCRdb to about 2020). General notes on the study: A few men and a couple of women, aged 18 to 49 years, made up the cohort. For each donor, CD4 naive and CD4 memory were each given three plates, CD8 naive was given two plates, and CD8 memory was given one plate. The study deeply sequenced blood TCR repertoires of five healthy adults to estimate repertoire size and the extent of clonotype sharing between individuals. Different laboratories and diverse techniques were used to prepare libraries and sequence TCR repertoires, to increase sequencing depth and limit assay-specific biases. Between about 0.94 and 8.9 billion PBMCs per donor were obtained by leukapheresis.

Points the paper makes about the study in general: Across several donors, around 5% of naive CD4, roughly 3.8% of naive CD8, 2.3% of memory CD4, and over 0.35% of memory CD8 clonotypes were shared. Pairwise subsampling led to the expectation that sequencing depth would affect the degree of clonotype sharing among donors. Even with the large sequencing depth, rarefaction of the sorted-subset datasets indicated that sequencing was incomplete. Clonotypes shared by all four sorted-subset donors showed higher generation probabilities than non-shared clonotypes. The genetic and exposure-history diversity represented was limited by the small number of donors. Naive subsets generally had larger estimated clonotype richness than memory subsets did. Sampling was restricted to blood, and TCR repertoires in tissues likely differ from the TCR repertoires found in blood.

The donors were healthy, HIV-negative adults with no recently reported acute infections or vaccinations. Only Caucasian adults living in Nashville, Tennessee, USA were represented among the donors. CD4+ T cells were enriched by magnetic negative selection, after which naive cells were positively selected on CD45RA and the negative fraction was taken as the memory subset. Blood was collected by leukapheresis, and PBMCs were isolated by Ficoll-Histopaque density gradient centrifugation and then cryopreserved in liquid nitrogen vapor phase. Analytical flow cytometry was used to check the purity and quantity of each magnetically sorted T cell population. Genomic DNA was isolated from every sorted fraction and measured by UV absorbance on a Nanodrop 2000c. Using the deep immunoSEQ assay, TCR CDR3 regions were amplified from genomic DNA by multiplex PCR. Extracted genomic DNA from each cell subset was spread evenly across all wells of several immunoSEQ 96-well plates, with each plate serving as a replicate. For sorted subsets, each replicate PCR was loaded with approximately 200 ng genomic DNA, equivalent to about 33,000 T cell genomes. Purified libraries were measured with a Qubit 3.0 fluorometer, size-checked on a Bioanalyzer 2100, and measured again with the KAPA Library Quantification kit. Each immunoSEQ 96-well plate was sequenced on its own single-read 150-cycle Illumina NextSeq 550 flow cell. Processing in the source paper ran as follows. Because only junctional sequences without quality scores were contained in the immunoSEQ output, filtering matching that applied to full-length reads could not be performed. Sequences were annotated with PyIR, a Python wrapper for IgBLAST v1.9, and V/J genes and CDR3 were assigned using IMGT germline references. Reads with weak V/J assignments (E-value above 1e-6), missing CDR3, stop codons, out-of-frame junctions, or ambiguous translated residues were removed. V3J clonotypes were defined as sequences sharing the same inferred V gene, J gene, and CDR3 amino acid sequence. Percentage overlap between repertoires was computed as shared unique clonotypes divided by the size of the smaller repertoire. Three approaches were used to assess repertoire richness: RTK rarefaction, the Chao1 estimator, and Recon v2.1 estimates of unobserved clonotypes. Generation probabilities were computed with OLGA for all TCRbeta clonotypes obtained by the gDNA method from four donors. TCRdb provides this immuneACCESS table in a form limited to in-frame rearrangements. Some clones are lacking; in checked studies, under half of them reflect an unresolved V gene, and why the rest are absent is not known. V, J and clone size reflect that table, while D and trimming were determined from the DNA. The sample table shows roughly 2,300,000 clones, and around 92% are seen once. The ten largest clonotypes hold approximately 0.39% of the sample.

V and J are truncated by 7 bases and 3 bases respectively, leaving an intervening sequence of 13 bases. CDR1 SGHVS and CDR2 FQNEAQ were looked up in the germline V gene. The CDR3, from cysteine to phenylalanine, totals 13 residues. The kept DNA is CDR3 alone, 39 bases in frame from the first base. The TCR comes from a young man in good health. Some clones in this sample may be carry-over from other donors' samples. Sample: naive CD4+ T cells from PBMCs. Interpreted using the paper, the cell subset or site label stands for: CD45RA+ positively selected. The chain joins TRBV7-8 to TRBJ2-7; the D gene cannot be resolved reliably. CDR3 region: CASTTYRNYEQYF. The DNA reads TGTGCCAGCACCACCTACAGAAACTACGAGCAGTACTTC.